One and the same sample provided the 28 T cell receptor beta chains below, sequenced in a study of human T cells and chemical hapten exposure. TCRdb recomputed calls from the RACE reads with MiXCR, one row per CDR3 protein. The data show 350,000 to 400,000 distinct CDR3 sequences, under 6.5% seen once. Time point described: patch test 2, 6 weeks after DPC sensitization. Treatment specified: therapeutic diphenylcyclopropenone sensitization with weekly scalp DPC. This specimen was whole blood, taken in connection with sensitization to the hapten diphenylcyclopropenone (DPC). Receptors were obtained from a woman between 18 and 30 years old with alopecia areata. Some clones in this sample may be carry-over from other donors' samples.

This clonotype was counted a few times. The chain has TRBV18 and TRBJ1-1, with a possible D match to TRBD1 (5 bases). Germline loops: CDR1 KGHSH, CDR2 LQKENI. The V end lost 2 bases, the J end lost 6 bases, and 19 bases lay between the germline ends. The CDR3 is made up of 16 amino acids. The CDR3, as DNA: TGTGCCAGCTCACCAAACGAGCAGGCCGGGGGACCTGAAGCTTTCTTT. Protein sequence: CASSPNEQAGGPEAFF. Full variable domain (missing parts from reference TRBV18 and TRBJ1-1): NAGVMQNPRHLVRRRGQEARLRCSPMKGHSHVYWYRQLPEEGLKFMVYLQKENIIDESGMPKERFSAEFPKEGPSILRIQQVVRGDSAAYFCASSPNEQAGGPEAFFGQGTRLTVV.

V usage is TRBV12-3 or TRBV12-4 and J usage is TRBJ2-4; D is perhaps TRBD1 (6 bases). The V end was cut by 7 bases, the J end by 6 bases, with 10 bases between. This CDR3 has 12 residues. Here the CDR3 reads CASNLQGNIQYF. Here the CDR3 DNA reads TGTGCCAGCAACCTACAGGGAAACATTCAGTACTTC.

This clonotype was detected many times. The chain uses TRBV5-6 and TRBJ2-7; TRBD1 aligns across 9 bases. J lost 4 bases, V lost 2 bases, and 7 bases had no gene match. Germline CDR1 is SGHDT and CDR2 is YYEEEE. The CDR3 is made up of 15 amino acids. The CDR3 spells CASSFPRTGVYEQYF. The CDR3 DNA sequence: TGTGCCAGCAGCTTCCCTCGGACAGGGGTTTACGAGCAGTACTTC.

This clonotype was detected ten times or more. J is TRBJ2-3 and V is TRBV3-1; TRBD2 is a possible D gene (6 bases). Germline V CDR1 and CDR2: LGHDT, YNNKEL (reference sequence). This CDR3 comprises 16 residues. The V gene lost 2 bases and the J gene lost 0 bases, with 12 bases spanning the gap. The CDR3: CASSQRYGGSTDTQYF. The CDR3 nucleotides are TGTGCCAGCAGCCAAAGATACGGGGGAAGCACAGATACGCAGTATTTT.

This sequence joins TRBV27 and TRBJ1-5; a possible D gene is TRBD1 (5 bases). The germline V gene encodes CDR1 MNHEY and CDR2 SMNVEV (reference sequence). Trimming took off 4 bases at V and 0 bases at J, with 16 bases between the two ends. CDR3 size: 17 residues. Written as DNA, the CDR3 is TGTGCCAGCAGTTCGAGGGGCCCGACAGTTAGCAATCAGCCCCAGCATTTT. Translated, it gives CASSSRGPTVSNQPQHF.

This clonotype has a count of ten or more. The gene calls are TRBV6-5 and TRBJ1-1; TRBD1 matches at 7 bases. V was clipped by 6 bases and J by 8 bases; unmatched bases: 6. The CDR3 length is 12 residues. The germline CDR1 and CDR2 sequences are MNHEY and SVGAGI. DNA for the CDR3: TGTGCCAGCAGAGGAGGGGGCCCGGAAGCTTTCTTT. Its protein is CASRGGGPEAFF.

This clonotype came up many times. The chain carries TRBV5-1 and TRBJ2-3, with 7 bases aligning to TRBD2. Germline CDR1 is SGHRS and CDR2 is YFSETQ. The CDR3 length is 16 residues. Losses at the gene ends were 1 base for V and 2 bases for J; bases not matched to a gene: 7. The CDR3 DNA reads TGCGCCAGCAGCTTGCGGGCTAGCGGCCACACAGATACGCAGTATTTT. As protein: CASSLRASGHTDTQYF.

The V and J genes are TRBV5-1 and TRBJ2-5; 8 bases fit TRBD2. Germline CDR1 SGHRS, CDR2 YFSETQ. The CDR3 loop spans 14 amino acids. The trim removed 4 bases at V and 3 bases at J, leaving 5 bases unmatched. DNA of the CDR3: TGCGCCAGCAGCATAGCGGGGACTAAAGAGACCCAGTACTTC. Encoded protein: CASSIAGTKETQYF. The whole variable domain, remainder taken from reference TRBV5-1 and TRBJ2-5, is KAGVTQTPRYLIKTRGQQVTLSCSPISGHRSVSWYQQTPGQGLQFLFEYFSETQRNKGNFPGRFSGRQFSNSRSEMNVSTLELGDSALYLCASSIAGTKETQYFGPGTRLLVL.

The table lists this clonotype with a few counts. CDR3 DNA: TGCAGCGTTTTGAGGGGGTCGGGCACTGAAGCTTTCTTT. Protein product: CSVLRGSGTEAFF. V is TRBV29-1 and J is TRBJ1-1; TRBD1 might be the D (6 bases). This CDR3 is 13 amino acids long. Germline assignment: CDR1 SQVTM and CDR2 ANQGSEA. Trimming shortened V by 5 bases and J by 4 bases, and 14 bases separated the two germline ends.

This clonotype turned up a few times. V and J are TRBV20-1 and TRBJ2-4; D might be TRBD1 (5 bases). The germline CDR1 and CDR2 sequences are DFQATT and SNEGSKA (reference sequence). This CDR3 has 11 residues. V gave up 6 bases and J gave up 8 bases, with 11 bases separating them. CDR3 residues: CSASLGDIQYF. DNA of the CDR3: TGCAGTGCCTCCCTAGGGGACATTCAGTACTTC.

The rearrangement uses TRBV27 and TRBJ2-5, with 9 nucleotides matching TRBD1. The CDR3 is 14 residues long. V trimming: 4 bases; J trimming: 5 bases; junction bases outside the gene matches: 5. From germline, CDR1 is MNHEY and CDR2 SMNVEV (reference sequence). CDR3 coding DNA: TGTGCCAGCAGTTGGGACAGGGCGGGGGAGACCCAGTACTTC. Its protein is CASSWDRAGETQYF.

The sample holds a few counts of this clonotype. This chain connects TRBV5-4 to TRBJ2-7; D not resolved. The CDR3 has 16 amino acids. The germline CDR1 and CDR2 sequences are SGHNT and YYREEE (reference sequence). V was clipped by 0 bases and J by 7 bases, with 20 bases between them. This CDR3 reads CASSLEALPELGEQYF. Written as DNA, the CDR3 is TGTGCCAGCAGCTTGGAAGCTCTGCCAGAATTGGGGGAGCAGTACTTC.

This chain joins TRBV12-3 or TRBV12-4 and TRBJ1-1, with D perhaps TRBD1 (5 bases). The CDR3 loop spans 15 amino acids. V was shortened by 6 bases and J by 0 bases, with 14 bases between the two germline ends. Written as DNA, the CDR3 is TGTGCCAGCAGCCAAGGGACGGCCCTGAACACTGAAGCTTTCTTT. Its translation is CASSQGTALNTEAFF.

In this sample, this clonotype turned up many times. V usage is TRBV12-3 or TRBV12-4 and J usage is TRBJ2-7; D is unresolved. The CDR3 sequence is 14 residues long. Trimming took 5 bases from V and 7 from J, leaving 18 bases between them. CDR3 sequence (DNA): TGTGCCAGCAGTCCCGACGGACCACCAAGGGAGCAGTACTTC. Its translation is CASSPDGPPREQYF.

This clonotype has a count of ten or more. This sequence joins TRBV27 and TRBJ1-2, with 7 positions matching TRBD1. V lost 8 bases, J lost 2 bases, and 14 bases stayed unmatched. Germline values: CDR1 MNHEY, CDR2 SMNVEV (reference sequence). CDR3 size: 16 residues. CDR3 amino acids: CASRYKPGQLNYGYTF. CDR3 bases: TGTGCCAGCCGTTATAAACCGGGACAGTTAAACTATGGCTACACCTTC.

This clonotype was seen a handful of times. The chain joins TRBV9 to TRBJ1-5; 9 nucleotides line up with TRBD1. V lost 4 bases to trimming and J lost 2 bases; unmatched junction nucleotides: 7. The CDR3 has 16 residues. Per the germline V gene, CDR1 is SGDLS and CDR2 is YYNGEE. The CDR3 spells CASSPTGGIGNQPQHF. The CDR3 nucleotides are TGTGCCAGCAGCCCAACAGGGGGCATTGGCAATCAGCCCCAGCATTTT.

This clonotype has a count of ten or more. The chain has TRBV12-3 or TRBV12-4 and TRBJ2-1; D may be TRBD1 (6 bases). The CDR3 totals 15 residues. The V end lost 5 bases, the J end lost 4 bases, and 15 bases lay between the germline ends. CDR3 region: CASSPPTDRYNEQFF. CDR3 DNA: TGTGCCAGCAGTCCGCCCACGGACAGATACAATGAGCAGTTCTTC.

This clonotype appeared a few times. The V call is TRBV2, the J call TRBJ2-5, with 8 bases aligning to TRBD2. In germline, CDR1 is SNHLY, CDR2 FYNNEI. The V segment lost 7 bases and the J segment 2 bases; nucleotides outside the gene matches: 9. This CDR3 is built from 15 residues. The DNA for the CDR3 is TGTGCCAGCATGTGGGAAGCGGGGGTACAAGAGACCCAGTACTTC. Its protein is CASMWEAGVQETQYF.

DNA of the CDR3: TGTGCCAGCTCACCAATAGGATACGGACGCTCCTACGAGCAGTACTTC. Protein product: CASSPIGYGRSYEQYF. The chain carries TRBV18 and TRBJ2-7; D call uncertain. Trimming shortened V by 2 bases and J by 0 bases, and 14 bases separated the two germline ends. CDR1 is KGHSH, CDR2 LQKENI, per germline. The length of the CDR3 is 16 residues.

This clonotype was seen a few times. This chain connects TRBV7-8 to TRBJ2-3; the D is unclear. The CDR3 has 17 residues. V lost 1 base and J 2 bases, leaving 16 bases between the germline ends. Germline V CDR1 and CDR2: SGHVS, FQNEAQ. CDR3 nucleotides: TGTGCCAGCAGCTTAGGTTCCCGCAGAGACTTCACAGATACGCAGTATTTT. Translation: CASSLGSRRDFTDTQYF.

The rearrangement uses TRBV7-2 and TRBJ2-3; 11 positions agree with TRBD2. CDR1 SGHTA and CDR2 FQGNSA come from the germline V gene. After removal of 4 bases from V and 4 bases from J, the junction contained 7 bases not matched to a gene. CDR3 length: 16 residues. The CDR3 DNA follows: TGTGCCAGCAGCTCGCGACTAGCGGGGATCGCAGATACGCAGTATTTT. It specifies CASSSRLAGIADTQYF.

The chain is built from TRBV2 and TRBJ1-5; D remains ambiguous. The CDR3 is made up of 14 amino acids. Trimming pared 4 bases from V and 4 bases from J, leaving 11 bases between. In germline, CDR1 is SNHLY, CDR2 FYNNEI. The CDR3 sequence is CASSGPGRNQPQHF. In nucleotides, the CDR3 is TGTGCCAGCAGTGGACCGGGCAGAAATCAGCCCCAGCATTTT.

In its sample, this clonotype was seen a few times. The chain is built from TRBV3-1 and TRBJ2-7; D possibly corresponds to TRBD1 (6 bases). The CDR3 extends over 15 amino acids. Germline loops: CDR1 LGHDT, CDR2 YNNKEL (reference sequence). Trimming took off 0 bases at V and 3 bases at J, with 12 bases between the two ends. The CDR3 DNA reads TGTGCCAGCAGCCAAGATCGACAGGCCGTCTACGAGCAGTACTTC. This gives the protein CASSQDRQAVYEQYF.

This clonotype was found many times. The chain combines TRBV28 with TRBJ1-5; D is unclear. V was cut by 6 bases and J by 0 bases, with 12 bases left in between. There are 15 residues in the CDR3. CDR1 is MDHEN, CDR2 SYDVKM, per germline. The CDR3 sequence: CASSLRRYSNQPQHF. DNA of the CDR3: TGTGCCAGCAGCCTCAGACGGTATAGCAATCAGCCCCAGCATTTT.

This clonotype was found a few times. This chain connects TRBV6-2 or TRBV6-3 to TRBJ2-1; TRBD2 matches 8 bases. This CDR3 contains 15 residues. Losses at the gene ends were 2 bases for V and 3 bases for J; bases not matched to a gene: 3. Germline CDR1 is MNHEY and CDR2 is SVGEGT. CDR3 loop: CASSYESGGYNEQFF. CDR3 DNA: TGTGCCAGCAGTTACGAAAGCGGGGGCTACAATGAGCAGTTCTTC.

This rearrangement joins TRBV4-1 to TRBJ2-6; 8 nucleotides agree with TRBD1. The V segment lost 1 base and the J segment 1 base; nucleotides outside the gene matches: 3. The CDR3 is made up of 17 amino acids. Per the germline V gene, CDR1 is MGHRA and CDR2 is YSYEKL. CDR3 coding DNA: TGCGCCAGCAGCCAAGGACAGGGGAGGTCTGGGGCCAACGTCCTGACTTTC. Its translation is CASSQGQGRSGANVLTF.

This clonotype was counted at least ten times. One end of the junction varies from germline; a read error may be responsible. This sequence joins TRBV7-6 and TRBJ1-4; perhaps TRBD1 as D (5 bases). Germline CDR1 is SGHVS and CDR2 is FNYEAQ. The CDR3 extends over 14 amino acids. The CDR3 sequence is CASSRGDSKEKLFF. The CDR3 DNA follows: TGTGCCAGCAGCCGTGGGGACTCTAAGGAAAAACTGTTTTTT.

This clonotype occurred a few times. DNA for the CDR3: TGTGCCAGCAGCTTAGTAAGCGGGGGGGCATTAGATACGCAGTATTTT. Translating it yields CASSLVSGGALDTQYF. The rearrangement links TRBV7-2 to TRBJ2-3; 10 bases match TRBD2. Unmatched junction bases numbered 6, after V lost 1 base and J lost 5 bases. This CDR3 comprises 16 residues. The V gene's germline CDR1 is SGHTA and CDR2 FQGNSA.